The 21 T cell receptor beta chains in this list originate from one sample, sequenced in a study of blood T cell repertoires in COVID-19. The repertoire was sequenced with immunoSEQ multiplex PCR; TCRdb's copy has only in-frame clones and lacks some. Here the sample spans about 110,000 clones, 84% being singletons. Sequences were obtained from peripheral blood. These receptors were taken from a woman in her forties or fifties with acute or convalescent COVID-19.

This chain joins TRBV19 and TRBJ2-2; the match to TRBD1 covers 7 bases. The CDR3 loop spans 13 amino acids. Germline CDR1 reads LNHDA; CDR2 reads SQIVND (reference sequence). J lost 7 bases, V lost 7 bases, and 6 bases had no gene match. The CDR3 region is CASNNRGGGELFF. CDR3 sequence (DNA): TGTGCCAGTAATAACAGGGGCGGCGGGGAGCTGTTTTTT.

This clone was recorded only once. DNA of the CDR3: TGTGCCACCAGTGACCCGCGGGGGGGGTCGAACACCGGGGAGCTGTTTTTT. This translates into CATSDPRGGSNTGELFF. The chain links TRBV24-1 to TRBJ2-2; 9 bases agree with TRBD2. Germline trimming cut 4 bases from V and 0 bases from J; bases unmatched to any gene: 5. This CDR3 is 17 amino acids long. Germline-derived CDR1 and CDR2 are KGHDR and SFDVKD.

J is TRBJ1-1 and V is TRBV5-1, with unresolved D. The CDR3 is made up of 15 amino acids. V lost 3 bases, J lost 2 bases, and 14 bases lay in between. The germline V gene has CDR1 SGHRS and CDR2 YFSETQ. CDR3 sequence: CASSYGFTANTEAFF. CDR3 sequence (DNA): TGCGCCAGCAGCTACGGCTTTACAGCTAACACTGAAGCTTTCTTT.

This chain links TRBV11-2 with TRBJ1-5, with D maybe TRBD1 (5 bases). The CDR3 is 15 amino acids. V was cut by 1 base and J by 2 bases, with 9 bases left in between. Germline CDR1 and CDR2: SGHAT and FQNNGV. The CDR3 nucleotides are TGTGCCAGCAGCTTAGGGGGCTACGGCAATCAGCCCCAGCATTTT. The encoded protein is CASSLGGYGNQPQHF. The whole variable domain, remainder taken from reference TRBV11-2 and TRBJ1-5, is EAGVAQSPRYKIIEKRQSVAFWCNPISGHATLYWYQQILGQGPKLLIQFQNNGVVDDSQLPKDRFSAERLKGVDSTLKIQPAKLEDSAVYLCASSLGGYGNQPQHFGDGTRLSIL.

This chain links TRBV11-2 with TRBJ1-5, with D unclear. V shed 1 base and J shed 2 bases, with 12 bases lying between them. Germline assignment: CDR1 SGHAT and CDR2 FQNNGV. The length of the CDR3 is 16 residues. The CDR3 DNA reads TGTGCCAGCAGCTTAGTAGGCGGATATGGCAATCAGCCCCAGCATTTT. It codes for CASSLVGGYGNQPQHF.

The chain carries TRBV18 and TRBJ1-1; maybe TRBD1 (6 bases). The CDR3 sequence is 15 residues long. V was shortened by 3 bases and J by 5 bases, with 16 bases between the two germline ends. Germline V lookup: CDR1 KGHSH, CDR2 LQKENI. The CDR3 here is CASSPRDMGLTEAFF. CDR3 DNA: TGTGCCAGCTCACCCCGGGACATGGGATTGACTGAAGCTTTCTTT.

V and J are TRBV12-3 or TRBV12-4 and TRBJ1-2; the D is unclear. The CDR3 covers 13 residues. The ends were cut back, 6 bases at V and 5 bases at J, with 13 bases in the middle. CDR3 sequence (DNA): TGTGCCAGCAGCGGGAATCCCCCTTATGGCTACACCTTC. Its protein is CASSGNPPYGYTF.

The sample holds one count of this clone. The chain couples TRBV3-1 (or the pseudogene TRBV3-2) to TRBJ1-5; D is perhaps TRBD1 (6 bases). Trimming took 4 bases from V and 4 from J, leaving 17 bases between them. This CDR3 region has 16 residues. Germline CDR1 reads LGHDT; CDR2 reads YNNKEL (reference sequence). The CDR3 region is CASSLSGDGGNQPQHF. In DNA form, the CDR3 reads TGTGCCAGCAGCCTTTCAGGGGACGGAGGTAATCAGCCCCAGCATTTT.

This clone was detected only once. CDR3 residues: CASSQDRGYWYTEAFF. DNA of the CDR3: TGTGCCAGCTCACAGGACAGGGGTTATTGGTACACTGAAGCTTTCTTT. The J gene is TRBJ1-1, the V gene TRBV18; TRBD1 matches 9 bases. The CDR3 consists of 16 residues. Unmatched junction bases numbered 9, after V lost 4 bases and J lost 3 bases. Germline CDR1 KGHSH, CDR2 LQKENI.

A single count supports this clone. V and J are TRBV20-1 and TRBJ2-7; TRBD2 agrees at 13 bases. Per the germline V gene, CDR1 is DFQATT and CDR2 is SNEGSKA (reference sequence). The ends lost 3 bases at V and 3 bases at J; junction bases unmatched: 20. This CDR3 has 20 amino acids. CDR3 sequence reads: CSASSLRGLAGRGVHYEQYF. CDR3 DNA sequence: TGCAGTGCTAGTTCGCTCCGGGGACTAGCGGGGCGAGGGGTGCACTACGAGCAGTACTTC.

The table lists this clone with a count of one. The CDR3 DNA follows: TGTGCCAGCAGCTTAGGGGACAGTCGCACTAATGAAAAACTGTTTTTT. This translates into CASSLGDSRTNEKLFF. The V and J genes are TRBV3-1 (or the pseudogene TRBV3-2) and TRBJ1-4; 7 bases match TRBD1. The ends lost 5 bases at V and 2 bases at J; junction bases unmatched: 8. Germline lookup yields CDR1 LGHDT and CDR2 YNNKEL (reference sequence). The CDR3 spans 16 residues.

This chain connects TRBV19 to TRBJ1-5; tentative D call: TRBD1 (6 bases). Trimming removed 5 bases from V and 3 bases from J, with 11 bases in between. Germline V CDR1 and CDR2: LNHDA, SQIVND (reference sequence). The CDR3 is 14 amino acids. This chain's CDR3 is CASSWTDVNQPQHF. CDR3 DNA sequence: TGTGCCAGTAGTTGGACAGATGTCAATCAGCCCCAGCATTTT.

This sequence joins TRBV29-1 and TRBJ1-1, with D unclear. Trimming pared 8 bases from V and 1 base from J, leaving 14 bases between. The CDR3 has 13 residues. From germline, CDR1 is SQVTM and CDR2 ANQGSEA. For the CDR3, the DNA is TGCAGCTCGCAACGGACTGAGAACACTGAAGCTTTCTTT. This encodes CSSQRTENTEAFF.

The chain combines TRBV10-2 with TRBJ1-1, with a tentative D call TRBD1 (5 bases). This CDR3 comprises 14 residues. The germline CDR1 and CDR2 sequences are WSHSY and SAAADI. Trimming removed 4 bases from V and 0 bases from J, with 9 bases in between. The CDR3 nucleotides read TGCGCCAGCAGTGGTGGGGCCATGAACACTGAAGCTTTCTTT. Protein sequence: CASSGGAMNTEAFF.

As for this clone: Other DNA sequences in this specimen translate into the identical CDR3. The chain has TRBV5-1 and TRBJ1-1, with D perhaps TRBD1 (5 bases). The CDR3 runs to 13 residues. Deletions cut 2 bases from V and 2 bases from J, with 7 bases between. Germline CDR1 is SGHRS and CDR2 is YFSETQ. In nucleotides, the CDR3 is TGCGCCAGCAGCTTAACAGGCAACACTGAAGCTTTCTTT. Its protein product is CASSLTGNTEAFF.

The chain recombines TRBV14 with TRBJ2-2, with 8 bases fitting TRBD1. The CDR3 has 15 amino acids. Germline V lookup: CDR1 SGHDN, CDR2 FVKESK. V trimming: 2 bases; J trimming: 5 bases; junction bases outside the gene matches: 4. The CDR3 region is CASSQWQGATGELFF. The CDR3 nucleotides are TGTGCCAGCAGCCAATGGCAGGGGGCAACCGGGGAGCTGTTTTTT.

This chain joins TRBV9 and TRBJ1-2; weak D call: TRBD1 (5 bases). Trimming stripped 3 bases from V and 7 bases from J, with 16 bases between. Looked up from germline, CDR1 is SGDLS and CDR2 is YYNGEE. CDR3 length: 14 amino acids. The CDR3 DNA reads as TGTGCCAGCAGCGAGGGGCGGGGGAGCTCTGGCTACACCTTC. It encodes CASSEGRGSSGYTF. Combining the CDR3 with reference TRBV9 and TRBJ1-2 gives the whole variable domain DSGVTQTPKHLITATGQRVTLRCSPRSGDLSVYWYQQSLDQGLQFLIQYYNGEERAKGNILERFSAQQFPDLHSELNLSSLELGDSALYFCASSEGRGSSGYTFGSGTRLTVV.

This clone was detected once. The gene calls are TRBV5-4 and TRBJ1-2; 9 nucleotides match TRBD1. Looked up from germline, CDR1 is SGHNT and CDR2 is YYREEE (reference sequence). J gave up 11 bases and V 2 bases, and 4 bases lay outside the gene matches. The CDR3 loop spans 12 amino acids. The CDR3, as DNA: TGTGCCAGCAGCTTTGCGACAGGGGGGTACACCTTC. Translating gives CASSFATGGYTF.

The rearrangement uses TRBV12-2 and TRBJ1-5; the table's D call of TRBD1 was not tested on the DNA. TRBV12-2 is labeled a pseudogene. This CDR3 comprises 15 residues. CDR3 sequence (DNA): TGTGCAAGTCGGAACAGGGCTATGTTCGGTCAGCCCCAGCATTTT. Protein sequence: CASRNRAMFGQPQHF.

J is TRBJ2-3 and V is TRBV18; 8 bases fit TRBD2. J was trimmed by 2 bases and V by 1 base; bases with no gene match: 5. The CDR3 sequence is 16 residues long. Germline V gene sequence: CDR1 KGHSH, CDR2 LQKENI. This CDR3 reads CASSPRRGVYTDTQYF. CDR3 nucleotides: TGTGCCAGCTCACCACGGCGGGGGGTTTACACAGATACGCAGTATTTT.

This clone was detected a few times. J is TRBJ1-1 and V is TRBV29-1; D remains ambiguous. The V end lost 7 bases, the J end lost 3 bases, and 12 bases lay between the germline ends. CDR3 length: 12 amino acids. CDR1 is SQVTM and CDR2 is ANQGSEA in the germline V gene. DNA for the CDR3: TGCAGCGGAGGGCATTCCGACACTGAAGCTTTCTTT. Translating it yields CSGGHSDTEAFF.